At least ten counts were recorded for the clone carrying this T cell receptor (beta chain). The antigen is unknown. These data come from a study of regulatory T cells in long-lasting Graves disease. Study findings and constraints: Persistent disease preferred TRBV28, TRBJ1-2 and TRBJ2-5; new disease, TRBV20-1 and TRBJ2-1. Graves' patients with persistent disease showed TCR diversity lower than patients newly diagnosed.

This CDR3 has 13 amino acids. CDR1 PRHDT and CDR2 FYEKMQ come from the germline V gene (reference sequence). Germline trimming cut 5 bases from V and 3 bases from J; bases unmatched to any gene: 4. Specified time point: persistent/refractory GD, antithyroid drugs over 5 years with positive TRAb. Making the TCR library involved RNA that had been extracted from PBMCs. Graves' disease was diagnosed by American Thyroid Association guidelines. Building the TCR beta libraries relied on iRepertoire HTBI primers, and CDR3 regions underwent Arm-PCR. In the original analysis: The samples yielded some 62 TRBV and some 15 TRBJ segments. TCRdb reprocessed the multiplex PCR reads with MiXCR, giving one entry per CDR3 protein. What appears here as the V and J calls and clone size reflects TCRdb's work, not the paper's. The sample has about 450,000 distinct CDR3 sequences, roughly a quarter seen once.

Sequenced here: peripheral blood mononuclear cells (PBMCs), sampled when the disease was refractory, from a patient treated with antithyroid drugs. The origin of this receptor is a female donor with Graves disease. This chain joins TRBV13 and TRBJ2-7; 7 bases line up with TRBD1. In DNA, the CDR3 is TGTGCCAGCAGCGTTACAGGGGACTACGAGCAGTACTTC. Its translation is CASSVTGDYEQYF.